The source of this TCR beta chain is a study of beta chain features in type 1 diabetes. This clone was detected a few times. Antigen: not known. Every isolated RNA sample was fully reverse transcribed, so sequencing captured expressed TCRB transcripts. This table comes from immunoSEQ multiplex PCR, and its TCRdb copy is limited to in-frame clones, with some not included. This table holds around 280,000 clones, over 12% found once. The germline V gene has CDR1 SGHRS and CDR2 YFSETQ. This CDR3 contains 13 residues. Deletions cut 0 bases from V and 5 bases from J, with 8 bases between. Study-wide findings and caveats: In all four CD4+ subsets, TCRB CDR3 length was significantly, moderately reduced in type 1 diabetes.

This sequence was found in a man between 18 and 35 years old with type 1 diabetes. The chain combines TRBV5-1 with TRBJ2-5; no definite D call. The material sequenced was naive CD4+ T cells from blood. The CDR3 coding sequence is TGCGCCAGCAGCTTGGCTAGTCTGGAGACCCAGTACTTC. Amino acids: CASSLASLETQYF.